A single sample is the source of the 22 T cell receptor beta chains below, sequenced in a study of cytomegalovirus exposure and HLA in healthy donors. The PCR employed 60 Vbeta primers together with 13 Jbeta primers. Clones were read by immunoSEQ multiplex PCR, and TCRdb kept only the in-frame ones, dropping some. Of approximately 120,000 clones detected, 74% appear once; the ten largest clones hold about 2%. Source material: PBMCs. The origin of the receptors is a human donor in good health.

Worth noting for this clone: This CDR3 is also generated by other DNA sequences in the sample. The V and J genes are TRBV19 and TRBJ1-5, with 12 bases that match TRBD1. Trimming took 8 bases from V and 7 from J; bases not matched to a gene: 12. Looked up from germline, CDR1 is LNHDA and CDR2 is SQIVND (reference sequence). This CDR3 is built from 16 residues. The CDR3 region is CASSIPGQGARQPQHF. CDR3 DNA sequence: TGTGCCAGTTCCATTCCGGGACAGGGGGCAAGACAGCCCCAGCATTTT.

With respect to this clone: At one end the junction does not follow the germline gene, possibly because of a read error. The genes are TRBV15 and TRBJ2-6; D is possibly TRBD1 (6 bases). The CDR3 has 17 residues. CDR1 LNHNV and CDR2 YYDKDF come from the germline V gene (reference sequence). Here the CDR3 DNA reads TGTGCCACCAGCCGAAGGAACCCAGGGGTTGGGGCCAACATCCTGACTTTC. The encoded protein is CATSRRNPGVGANILTF. Filled out from reference TRBV15 and TRBJ2-6, the complete variable domain reads DAMVIQNPRYQVTQFGKPVTLSCSQTLNHNVMYWYQQKSSQAPKLLFHYYDKDFNNEADTPDNFQSRRPNTSFCFLDIRSPGLGDTAMYLCATSRRNPGVGANILTFGAGSRLTVL.

V gene TRBV10-2 combines with J gene TRBJ2-1, with D possibly matching TRBD1 (6 bases). Trimming pared 6 bases from V and 8 bases from J, leaving 14 bases between. The CDR3 has 13 residues. CDR1 is WSHSY and CDR2 is SAAADI in the germline V gene. The CDR3 DNA reads as TGCGCCAGCAGGATCACAGGGAAACATGAGCAGTTCTTC. Residues: CASRITGKHEQFF.

The chain recombines TRBV28 with TRBJ1-1, with D perhaps TRBD1 (5 bases). The V and J ends lost 3 bases and 11 bases respectively, with 16 bases between them. CDR1 is MDHEN, CDR2 SYDVKM, per germline. This CDR3 region has 13 residues. DNA of the CDR3: TGTGCCAGCAGTTTCCTCCAACGGGGGAGGGCTTTCTTT. This encodes CASSFLQRGRAFF. Based on the CDR3 plus reference TRBV28 and TRBJ1-1, the full variable domain is DVKVTQSSRYLVKRTGEKVFLECVQDMDHENMFWYRQDPGLGLRLIYFSYDVKMKEKGDIPEGYSVSREKKERFSLILESASTNQTSMYLCASSFLQRGRAFFGQGTRLTVV.

This chain connects TRBV27 to TRBJ2-7; D not resolved. The ends were cut back, 6 bases at V and 1 base at J, with 10 bases in the middle. The length of the CDR3 is 13 residues. From germline, CDR1 is MNHEY and CDR2 SMNVEV (reference sequence). In DNA, the CDR3 is TGTGCCAGCAGCACTTTTTTGTCCTACGAGCAGTACTTC. Its protein product is CASSTFLSYEQYF.

The chain joins TRBV5-8 to TRBJ2-3; D not resolved. Trimming stripped 1 base from V and 0 bases from J, with 9 bases between. The CDR3 extends over 15 amino acids. CDR1 SGHTS and CDR2 YDEGEE come from the germline V gene. CDR3 bases: TGTGCCAGCAGCTTGTCGGGTCTAAGCACAGATACGCAGTATTTT. Protein: CASSLSGLSTDTQYF.

The chain is built from TRBV7-9 and TRBJ1-1; the match to TRBD1 covers 7 bases. The CDR3 is made up of 14 amino acids. Germline V CDR1 and CDR2: SEHNR, FQNEAQ (reference sequence). The V gene end was trimmed by 5 bases and the J gene end by 4 bases; junction bases not matched to a gene: 7. The DNA for the CDR3 is TGTGCCAGCAGCCTACTACGACAGGGCACTGAAGCTTTCTTT. Translating it yields CASSLLRQGTEAFF.

The gene calls are TRBV5-6 and TRBJ1-4; D uncertain. This CDR3 comprises 16 residues. The V and J ends lost 4 bases and 5 bases respectively, with 18 bases between them. Germline V gene data show CDR1 as SGHDT and CDR2 as YYEEEE. CDR3 in amino acids: CASSDYGRGPNEKLFF. Written as DNA, the CDR3 is TGTGCCAGCAGCGACTATGGACGAGGCCCGAATGAAAAACTGTTTTTT.

This chain links TRBV6-1 with TRBJ1-3; D is undetermined. Germline values: CDR1 MNHNS, CDR2 SASEGT. Trimming stripped 8 bases from V and 0 bases from J, with 8 bases between. The CDR3 is 13 residues long. The CDR3 protein is CASSENSGNTIYF. CDR3 DNA sequence: TGTGCCAGCTCGGAGAACTCTGGAAACACCATATATTTT.

The chain links TRBV30 to TRBJ1-1, with D possibly TRBD1 on 6 matching bases. Trimming shortened V by 0 bases and J by 0 bases, and 8 bases separated the two germline ends. The CDR3 is 14 amino acids. Germline V gene sequence: CDR1 GTSNPN, CDR2 SVGIG (reference sequence). The CDR3 DNA reads as TGTGCCTGGAGTGTAGGGACATTGAACACTGAAGCTTTCTTT. Its translation: CAWSVGTLNTEAFF.

V and J are TRBV19 and TRBJ2-7; 7 bases line up with TRBD1. The junction had 9 bases not matched to a gene; V was cut back by 8 bases and J by 2 bases. Germline V gene sequence: CDR1 LNHDA, CDR2 SQIVND (reference sequence). The CDR3 runs to 14 residues. The CDR3 DNA sequence: TGTGCCAGTCCTTCTGACAGGGACACCTACGAGCAGTACTTC. Its translation is CASPSDRDTYEQYF.

V usage is TRBV7-9 and J usage is TRBJ2-3; TRBD2 matches 9 bases. V lost 5 bases to trimming and J lost 1 base; unmatched junction nucleotides: 4. The germline V gene encodes CDR1 SEHNR and CDR2 FQNEAQ (reference sequence). The CDR3 extends over 15 amino acids. The chain's CDR3 is CASSTTSGRTDTQYF. In nucleotides, the CDR3 is TGTGCCAGCAGCACGACTAGCGGACGCACAGATACGCAGTATTTT.

The V call is TRBV6-1, the J call TRBJ1-6; D uncertain. V dropped 7 bases and J dropped 7 bases, with 5 bases sitting between them. Germline V gene data show CDR1 as MNHNS and CDR2 as SASEGT. The CDR3 has 11 amino acids. CDR3: CASTPNSPLHF. The CDR3 nucleotides are TGTGCCAGCACCCCAAATTCACCCCTCCACTTT.

In this sample, this clone turned up a few times. The chain uses TRBV5-4 and TRBJ1-1; 8 nucleotides agree with TRBD1. The CDR3 sequence is 16 residues long. V gave up 5 bases and J gave up 3 bases; unmatched junction bases: 12. Germline V gene sequence: CDR1 SGHNT, CDR2 YYREEE (reference sequence). The CDR3 reads CASSKWQGAWDTEAFF. As DNA, the CDR3 is TGTGCCAGCAGTAAGTGGCAGGGGGCGTGGGACACTGAAGCTTTCTTT.

This sequence joins TRBV28 and TRBJ1-2, with 7 bases fitting TRBD1. Looked up from germline, CDR1 is MDHEN and CDR2 is SYDVKM. This CDR3 has 14 residues. The V segment lost 5 bases and the J segment 0 bases; nucleotides outside the gene matches: 3. CDR3 protein: CASSTGTANYGYTF. The DNA for the CDR3 is TGTGCCAGCAGTACCGGGACAGCTAACTATGGCTACACCTTC.

The rearrangement uses TRBV5-4 and TRBJ2-7; D may be TRBD2 (5 bases). CDR3 length equals 15 residues. Germline CDR1 SGHNT, CDR2 YYREEE (reference sequence). Trimming removed 3 bases from V and 1 base from J, with 14 bases in between. The CDR3 coding sequence is TGTGCCAGCAGCTCCAAGTCGGGGAATTCCTACGAGCAGTACTTC. Protein sequence: CASSSKSGNSYEQYF. The full variable domain, rest sourced from reference TRBV5-4 and TRBJ2-7, is ETGVTQSPTHLIKTRGQQVTLRCSSQSGHNTVSWYQQALGQGPQFIFQYYREEENGRGNFPPRFSGLQFPNYSSELNVNALELDDSALYLCASSSKSGNSYEQYFGPGTRLTVT.

The chain uses TRBV5-4 and TRBJ2-3, with TRBD2 as a possible D gene (7 bases). The germline V gene has CDR1 SGHNT and CDR2 YYREEE (reference sequence). The V gene lost 4 bases and the J gene lost 6 bases, with 12 bases spanning the gap. The CDR3 totals 13 residues. For the CDR3, the DNA is TGTGCCAGCAGCCCGGGGGGCGGGGATACGCAGTATTTT. Translation: CASSPGGGDTQYF.

V gene TRBV28 combines with J gene TRBJ1-5, with D tentatively TRBD1 (6 bases). This CDR3 contains 13 residues. CDR1 MDHEN and CDR2 SYDVKM come from the germline V gene. The ends were cut back, 7 bases at V and 4 bases at J, with 11 bases in the middle. The CDR3 coding sequence is TGTGCCAGCATTGCACAGGGTAATCAGCCCCAGCATTTT. It codes for CASIAQGNQPQHF. The whole variable domain, filled in from reference TRBV28 and TRBJ1-5, reads DVKVTQSSRYLVKRTGEKVFLECVQDMDHENMFWYRQDPGLGLRLIYFSYDVKMKEKGDIPEGYSVSREKKERFSLILESASTNQTSMYLCASIAQGNQPQHFGDGTRLSIL.

The chain combines TRBV5-1 with TRBJ2-2; 9 bases align to TRBD1. V trimming: 3 bases; J trimming: 6 bases; junction bases outside the gene matches: 6. Germline values: CDR1 SGHRS, CDR2 YFSETQ. This CDR3 is 15 amino acids long. The CDR3 DNA is TGCGCCAGCAGCTCCGGGACAGGGATCCCCGGGGAGCTGTTTTTT. Amino acids: CASSSGTGIPGELFF.

This clone was counted a single time. The gene calls are TRBV5-1 and TRBJ2-5; D is uncertain. From germline, CDR1 is SGHRS and CDR2 YFSETQ. This CDR3 has 16 residues. With 5 bases removed from V and 5 bases from J, the gap between germline ends came to 22 bases. CDR3 nucleotide sequence: TGCGCCAGCAGTTTAAAACACCTAGACGCCAAGGAGACCCAGTACTTC. Amino acids: CASSLKHLDAKETQYF.

In this sample, this clone turned up once. The V gene is TRBV5-4, the J gene TRBJ2-5, with TRBD1 matching 9 bases. The J call is doubtful: the DNA matches TRBJ2-7 better. CDR1 SGHNT and CDR2 YYREEE come from the germline V gene (reference sequence). CDR3 length: 14 amino acids. CDR3 nucleotides: TGTGCCAGCAGCGTTCGACAGGGGGAATACGAGCAGTACTTC. Its protein is CASSVRQGEYEQYF.

The chain links TRBV18 to TRBJ2-3, with 12 bases identical to TRBD2. With V trimmed by 2 bases and J by 0 bases, 0 bases remained unmatched. The germline V gene has CDR1 KGHSH and CDR2 LQKENI. The CDR3 runs 16 residues. CDR3 nucleotides: TGTGCCAGCTCACCAGGGACTAGCGGGAGCACAGATACGCAGTATTTT. It translates to CASSPGTSGSTDTQYF.